These 6 T cell receptor beta chains share one sample of origin, sequenced in a study of shared clonotypes between healthy human individuals. The protocol was immunoSEQ multiplex PCR, while the TCRdb copy is restricted to in-frame clones and leaves out a portion. The data contain about 2 million clones, roughly 96% of them singletons. Specimen: naive CD4+ T cells sorted from blood. Documented subset: CD45RA+ positively selected. The receptor source for this set is a young man in good health.

This chain links TRBV29-1 with TRBJ2-3; D remains unclear. The germline CDR1 and CDR2 sequences are SQVTM and ANQGSEA. Trimming pared 1 base from V and 6 bases from J, leaving 8 bases between. The CDR3 sequence is 12 residues long. In DNA, the CDR3 is TGCAGCGTTGAAGCTACTCGGGATACGCAGTATTTT. Protein sequence: CSVEATRDTQYF.

This sequence joins TRBV2 and TRBJ1-5; 9 bases map to TRBD1. Trimming removed 3 bases from V and 6 bases from J; junction bases left unmatched: 3. Germline values: CDR1 SNHLY, CDR2 FYNNEI. This CDR3 contains 14 residues. CDR3 DNA sequence: TGTGCCAGCAGTGAGGAACAGGGGGCTCAGCCCCAGCATTTT. Translated, it gives CASSEEQGAQPQHF.

In DNA, the CDR3 is TGTGCCAGCAGCGTAGATGTGGCGGGAGGCCCCACCGGGGAGCTGTTTTTT. Translated, it gives CASSVDVAGGPTGELFF. The chain links TRBV9 to TRBJ2-2; 8 bases match TRBD2. J gave up 4 bases and V 0 bases, and 8 bases lay outside the gene matches. The CDR3 length is 17 residues. CDR1 is SGDLS and CDR2 is YYNGEE in the germline V gene.

This chain uses TRBV6-5 with TRBJ2-7; perhaps TRBD1 as D (6 bases). The CDR3 totals 15 residues. Trimming pared 0 bases from V and 6 bases from J, leaving 15 bases between. The germline CDR1 and CDR2 sequences are MNHEY and SVGAGI. Here the CDR3 reads CASSYSLTGESEQYF. The CDR3 DNA is TGTGCCAGCAGTTACTCTCTGACAGGTGAGAGCGAGCAGTACTTC.

This chain joins TRBV11-2 and TRBJ2-3; D remains unclear. There are 12 residues in the CDR3. Trimming removed 4 bases at V and 4 bases at J, with 6 bases between. Germline assignment: CDR1 SGHAT and CDR2 FQNNGV. This chain's CDR3 is CASSSNPDTQYF. The CDR3 DNA reads TGTGCCAGCAGCTCTAACCCAGATACGCAGTATTTT.

V and J are TRBV28 and TRBJ1-6; D gene ambiguous. The germline gives CDR1 MDHEN, CDR2 SYDVKM. The CDR3 totals 15 residues. The V end was cut by 5 bases, the J end by 7 bases, with 15 bases between. As DNA, the CDR3 is TGTGCCAGCAGTCTAACCGATACGGGGAATTCACCCCTCCACTTT. Amino acids: CASSLTDTGNSPLHF. Looking up the rest from reference TRBV28 and TRBJ1-6 gives the full variable domain: DVKVTQSSRYLVKRTGEKVFLECVQDMDHENMFWYRQDPGLGLRLIYFSYDVKMKEKGDIPEGYSVSREKKERFSLILESASTNQTSMYLCASSLTDTGNSPLHFGNGTRLTVT.